This is a list of T cell receptor beta chains from one sample in a study of Japanese encephalitis immunity and Zika vaccine responses. TCRdb used MiXCR to reprocess the 5' RACE reads, holding one entry per CDR3 protein. The sample contains more than 150 distinct CDR3 sequences, approximately 3.7% of which appear only once. The sample consisted of antigen-activated CD8+ T cells from blood, cultured, taken during a Zika inactivated vaccine study. The receptors shown here come from an adult woman who received an inactivated Zika virus vaccine. Each CDR3 is given without its conserved first and last residue. Each record gives: J gene, V gene, CDR3 length, CDR3 protein.

J: TRBJ2-1
V: TRBV2
length: 9
CDR3: ASRNRAEQF

J: TRBJ1-5
V: TRBV10-2
length: 13
CDR3: ASRDSLNSNQPQH

J: TRBJ2-1
V: TRBV2
length: 9
CDR3: ASTWSWEQF

J: TRBJ1-1
V: TRBV2
length: 13
CDR3: ASSEERAMNTEAF

J: TRBJ1-5
V: TRBV28
length: 14
CDR3: ASSALDRDLWEPQH

J: TRBJ1-2
V: TRBV6-1
length: 10
CDR3: ASQRVKDGYT

J: TRBJ2-7
V: TRBV27
length: 12
CDR3: ASSLSGTPYEQY

J: TRBJ1-2
V: TRBV9
length: 12
CDR3: ASSISHPSEGYT

J: TRBJ1-2
V: TRBV15
length: 10
CDR3: ATSRVGDGYT

J: TRBJ2-3
V: TRBV24-1
length: 12
CDR3: ATSDVPGTDTQY